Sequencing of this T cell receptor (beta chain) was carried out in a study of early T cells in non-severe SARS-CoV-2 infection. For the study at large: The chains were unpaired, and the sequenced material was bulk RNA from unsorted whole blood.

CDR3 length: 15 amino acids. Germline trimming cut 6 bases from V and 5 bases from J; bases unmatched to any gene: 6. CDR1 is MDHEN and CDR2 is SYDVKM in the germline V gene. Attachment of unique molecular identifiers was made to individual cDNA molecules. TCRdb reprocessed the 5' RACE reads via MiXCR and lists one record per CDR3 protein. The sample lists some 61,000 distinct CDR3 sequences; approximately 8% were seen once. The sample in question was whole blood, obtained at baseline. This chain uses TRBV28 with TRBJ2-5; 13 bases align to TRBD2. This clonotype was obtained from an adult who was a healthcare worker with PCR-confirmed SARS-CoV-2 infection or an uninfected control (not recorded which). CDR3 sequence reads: CASRGLAGVVETQYF. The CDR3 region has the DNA TGTGCCAGCAGAGGACTAGCGGGAGTCGTTGAGACCCAGTACTTC.